This T cell receptor beta chain originates from a study of blood T cell repertoires in COVID-19. Across the whole study: Acute and convalescent COVID-19 samples came from the United States, Italy and Spain. Sample material is recorded as cDNA or gDNA derived from T cells, B-cell-depleted T cells, or PBMCs.

The CDR3 loop spans 16 amino acids. Trimming at V came to 6 bases and at J to 4 bases, leaving 10 bases not matched to a gene. Germline CDR1 is MDHEN and CDR2 is SYDVKM. Original processing notes: Reference gene primer amplification gave estimated nucleated cell counts. TCRdb keeps only in-frame clones here, not all; method: immunoSEQ multiplex PCR. From that table come the V and J calls and clone size; the DNA was used to work out D and trimming. The sample lists about 250,000 clones, about 86% occurring once. The sequenced sample consisted of peripheral blood. This sequence was found in a man of 80 years or more with acute or convalescent COVID-19. This chain uses TRBV28 with TRBJ2-2; 8 nucleotides agree with TRBD1. The CDR3 nucleotides are TGTGCCAGCAGCCTCGTGACAGGGGCTGGCACCGGGGAGCTGTTTTTT. Amino acids: CASSLVTGAGTGELFF.